Listed here are 5 T cell receptor beta chains from one sample, sequenced in a study of regulatory T cells in long-lasting Graves disease. Through Arm-PCR of CDR3 regions and iRepertoire HTBI primers, TCR beta libraries were built. MiXCR, run by TCRdb on the multiplex PCR reads, gives a single entry per CDR3 protein. The data contain approximately 490,000 distinct CDR3 sequences, around 15% of them singletons. Time point: newly diagnosed GD, antithyroid drugs for less than 3 months. RNA extracted from PBMCs served as the sequencing template. This same sample was also part of a study on T cells in Graves' hyperthyroidism and ophthalmopathy.

Sequenced here: peripheral blood mononuclear cells (PBMCs), sampled at new diagnosis, from a patient treated with antithyroid drugs. These receptors all come from a man aged 40-49 years with Graves disease.

This clonotype has a handful of counts. This sequence joins TRBV19 and TRBJ2-1; the D is unclear. Germline assignment: CDR1 LNHDA and CDR2 SQIVND (reference sequence). There are 15 residues in the CDR3. V shed 3 bases and J shed 0 bases, with 9 bases lying between them. CDR3 sequence: CASSIPTGSYNEQFF. CDR3 DNA: TGTGCCAGTAGTATCCCGACTGGCTCCTACAATGAGCAGTTCTTC.

This clonotype occurred many times. The CDR3 region is CATSDRTGEETQYF. In nucleotides, the CDR3 is TGTGCCACCAGTGATCGGACAGGGGAAGAGACCCAGTACTTC. The gene calls are TRBV24-1 and TRBJ2-5; 9 positions match TRBD1. The CDR3 is 14 residues long. Germline lookup yields CDR1 KGHDR and CDR2 SFDVKD. Germline trimming cut 3 bases from V and 3 bases from J; bases unmatched to any gene: 1.

There are many counts of this clonotype. This chain connects TRBV18 to TRBJ2-2; unclear D gene. V lost 6 bases and J lost 3, with 14 bases in between. Looked up from germline, CDR1 is KGHSH and CDR2 is LQKENI. This CDR3 spans 15 amino acids. In nucleotides, the CDR3 is TGTGCCAGCTCGATTAAGGGAATCTACACCGGGGAGCTGTTTTTT. Translating it yields CASSIKGIYTGELFF.

The J gene is TRBJ2-3, the V gene TRBV19, with D perhaps matching TRBD2 (6 bases). Germline V gene lookup returns CDR1 LNHDA and CDR2 SQIVND (reference sequence). The CDR3 runs 13 residues. V lost 2 bases to trimming and J lost 5 bases, with 8 bases between them. This CDR3 reads CASSILEGDTQYF. CDR3 DNA: TGTGCCAGTAGTATATTGGAGGGAGATACGCAGTATTTT. The full variable domain, its missing parts supplied by reference TRBV19 and TRBJ2-3, is DGGITQSPKYLFRKEGQNVTLSCEQNLNHDAMYWYRQDPGQGLRLIYYSQIVNDFQKGDIAEGYSVSREKKESFPLTVTSAQKNPTAFYLCASSILEGDTQYFGPGTRLTVL.

The chain carries TRBV12-3 or TRBV12-4 and TRBJ2-7; 7 bases match TRBD1. The ends lost 6 bases at V and 13 bases at J; junction bases unmatched: 9. The CDR3 runs 11 residues. The CDR3 DNA is TGTGCCAGCAGGAGGGGACAGCAACTTTACTTC. It specifies CASRRGQQLYF.